Listed below are T cell receptor beta chains from one sample, sequenced in a study of follicular helper T cells after annual influenza vaccination. TCRdb's table, derived via immunoSEQ multiplex PCR, lists solely in-frame clones and lacks some. This table has under 900 clones, less than 75% appearing once. The sequences come from CXCR5+ CD38+ circulating T follicular helper cells from blood, collected 7 days after influenza vaccination. These receptors were obtained from an adult who received the influenza vaccine. CDR3s include the opening cysteine and the closing phenylalanine or tryptophan. The D gene is left open where the match is weak. Clone size appears in some rows only: once, few, many, or a class for an expanded clone.

d_call,clone_size,v_call,j_call,cdr3_aa,cdr3_nt
NA,few,TRBV2,TRBJ2-7,CASRGATYEQYF,TGTGCCAGCAGGGGGGCTACCTACGAGCAGTACTTC
TRBD2,large,TRBV5-4,TRBJ2-7,CASSLASGGRTGREQYF,TGTGCCAGCAGCTTGGCTAGCGGGGGCAGGACGGGTAGGGAGCAGTACTTC
TRBD2,NA,TRBV5-5,TRBJ2-1,CASSKGGSGGERGLFF,TGTGCCAGCAGCAAGGGTGGGAGCGGGGGTGAACGTGGTCTGTTCTTC
TRBD2,NA,TRBV10-3,TRBJ2-5,CAISESAGLAETQYF,TGTGCCATCAGTGAGTCTGCGGGACTAGCGGAGACCCAGTACTTC
NA,NA,TRBV9,TRBJ2-3,CASSSGGGSTDTQYF,TGTGCCAGCAGCTCGGGGGGCGGGAGCACAGATACGCAGTATTTT
TRBD1,NA,TRBV6-5,TRBJ2-2,CASSYQTGTNTGELFF,TGTGCCAGCAGTTACCAGACAGGGACCAACACCGGGGAGCTGTTTTTT
NA,NA,TRBV6-6,TRBJ1-4,CASNTAGQGPLFF,TGTGCCAGCAATACTGCGGGGCAGGGCCCACTGTTTTTT
NA,NA,TRBV6-5,TRBJ2-7,CAIPCSQGTYEQYF,TGTGCCATCCCATGCTCACAGGGAACCTACGAGCAGTACTTC
TRBD1,NA,TRBV9,TRBJ2-3,CASSGWDRSTDTQYF,TGTGCCAGCAGCGGTTGGGACAGAAGCACAGATACGCAGTATTTT
TRBD1,few,TRBV7-9,TRBJ2-2,CASSRDRATGELFF,TGTGCCAGCAGCCGGGACAGGGCAACCGGGGAGCTGTTTTTT
TRBD1,NA,TRBV7-2,TRBJ2-7,CASSLDGTGWYEQYF,TGTGCCAGCAGCTTAGACGGGACAGGGTGGTACGAGCAGTACTTC
NA,NA,TRBV15,TRBJ2-1,CATSRERLGTSTYNEQFF,TGTGCCACCAGCAGAGAGAGACTAGGGACTTCCACCTACAATGAGCAGTTCTTC
NA,large,TRBV27,TRBJ1-4,CASRKLNRDNEKLFF,TGTGCCAGCAGGAAATTAAACAGAGATAATGAAAAACTGTTTTTT
NA,NA,TRBV19,TRBJ2-7,CASSMNTPWDGSYEQYF,TGTGCCAGTAGTATGAATACCCCATGGGACGGGTCCTACGAGCAGTACTTC
TRBD2,NA,TRBV5-8,TRBJ2-3,CASSLGLAGLTDTQYF,TGTGCCAGCAGCTTAGGACTAGCGGGGCTCACAGATACGCAGTATTTT
NA,NA,TRBV4-2,TRBJ2-6,CASSQKDSVFSGANVLTF,TGTGCCAGCAGCCAAAAGGACAGCGTCTTCTCTGGGGCCAACGTCCTGACTTTC
NA,NA,TRBV29-1,TRBJ2-2,CSVGNSANTGELFF,TGCAGCGTTGGTAACAGCGCGAACACCGGGGAGCTGTTTTTT
NA,NA,TRBV30,TRBJ2-5,CACSRQLQETQYF,TGTGCCTGCTCACGACAGCTCCAAGAGACCCAGTACTTC
NA,NA,TRBV30,TRBJ2-3,CAWSKGEGTDTQYF,TGTGCCTGGAGTAAAGGGGAGGGCACAGATACGCAGTATTTT
TRBD2,NA,TRBV7-8,TRBJ2-7,CASSQLAGPYEQYF,TGTGCCAGCAGCCAACTAGCGGGGCCTTACGAGCAGTACTTC
NA,NA,TRBV10-3,TRBJ1-1,CAVRLGGMNTEAFF,TGTGCCGTCAGACTGGGGGGAATGAACACTGAAGCTTTCTTT
TRBD2,NA,TRBV9,TRBJ2-5,CASSPGVSGGAFETQYF,TGTGCCAGCAGCCCGGGGGTTAGCGGGGGGGCCTTTGAGACCCAGTACTTC
NA,NA,TRBV10-2,TRBJ1-1,CASSDRRSGWYTEAFF,TGCGCCAGCAGTGATCGTCGAAGCGGGTGGTACACTGAAGCTTTCTTT
TRBD1,NA,TRBV7-2,TRBJ1-2,CASSHDRGRVGYTF,TGTGCCAGCAGCCACGACAGGGGGCGGGTTGGCTACACCTTC
TRBD1,once,TRBV25-1,TRBJ2-2,CASSEGTGSRQLFF,TGTGCCAGCAGTGAAGGGACAGGGTCAAGGCAGCTGTTTTTT
NA,NA,TRBV10-3,TRBJ2-7,CAISIGGAGSYEQYF,TGTGCCATCTCAATCGGAGGAGCCGGTTCCTACGAGCAGTACTTC
NA,NA,TRBV2,TRBJ1-2,CASRGGSYGYTF,TGTGCCAGCCGAGGGGGGAGCTATGGCTACACCTTC
TRBD1,NA,TRBV9,TRBJ1-4,CASSLRQGEGTNEKLFF,TGTGCCAGCAGCCTCCGACAGGGGGAGGGAACTAATGAAAAACTGTTTTTT
NA,NA,TRBV27,TRBJ2-1,CASSLFPRSQTGNEQFF,TGTGCCAGCAGTTTATTCCCTCGTTCCCAGACCGGCAATGAGCAGTTCTTC
NA,NA,TRBV4-2,TRBJ2-7,CASSQGQDHYEQYF,TGTGCCAGCAGCCAAGGACAGGACCACTACGAGCAGTACTTC
NA,NA,TRBV9,TRBJ2-3,CASSGGQYYSSSTDTQYF,TGTGCCAGCAGCGGCGGACAGTACTACTCCTCTAGCACAGATACGCAGTATTTT
TRBD1,NA,TRBV6-1,TRBJ2-7,CASSSGQGAYEQYF,TGTGCCAGCAGTTCAGGACAGGGGGCCTACGAGCAGTACTTC
NA,NA,TRBV30,TRBJ2-7,CAWSVTQVGQYF,TGTGCCTGGAGTGTAACGCAGGTTGGGCAGTACTTC
NA,NA,TRBV7-9,TRBJ1-3,CASSLTGSSGNTIYF,TGTGCCAGCAGTTTAACAGGGTCTTCTGGAAACACCATATATTTT
NA,NA,TRBV5-6,TRBJ1-4,CASSLWYRDEKLFF,TGTGCCAGCAGCTTGTGGTACAGGGATGAAAAACTGTTTTTT
TRBD2,NA,TRBV4-2,TRBJ2-1,CASSQGGYNEQFF,TGTGCCAGCAGCCAGGGAGGGTACAATGAGCAGTTCTTC
NA,NA,TRBV11-3,TRBJ1-2,CASSFYRVFIIEGYTF,TGTGCCAGCAGCTTCTACAGGGTGTTTATCATTGAGGGCTACACCTTC
TRBD1,NA,TRBV7-3,TRBJ1-2,CASSLRPGQGSGYTF,TGTGCCAGCAGCTTAAGACCGGGACAGGGTAGCGGCTACACCTTC
NA,NA,TRBV15,TRBJ2-3,CATSTGGRGRSTDTQYF,TGTGCCACCAGCACCGGGGGGCGGGGTAGGTCCACAGATACGCAGTATTTT
NA,NA,TRBV4-3,TRBJ1-4,CASSHLRGEEKLFF,TGCGCCAGCAGCCACCTGCGGGGGGAGGAAAAACTGTTTTTT
NA,once,TRBV5-8,TRBJ2-1,CASPRARSNNEQFF,TGTGCCAGCCCCAGGGCAAGAAGTAACAATGAGCAGTTCTTC
TRBD1,few,TRBV11-2,TRBJ1-6,CASSLDRSWAGGNSPLHF,TGTGCCAGCAGCTTAGATCGGTCGTGGGCAGGGGGGAATTCACCCCTCCACTTT
NA,NA,TRBV7-9,TRBJ1-2,CASSPPRGQVSGYTF,TGTGCCAGCAGTCCACCACGGGGCCAAGTGAGTGGCTACACCTTC